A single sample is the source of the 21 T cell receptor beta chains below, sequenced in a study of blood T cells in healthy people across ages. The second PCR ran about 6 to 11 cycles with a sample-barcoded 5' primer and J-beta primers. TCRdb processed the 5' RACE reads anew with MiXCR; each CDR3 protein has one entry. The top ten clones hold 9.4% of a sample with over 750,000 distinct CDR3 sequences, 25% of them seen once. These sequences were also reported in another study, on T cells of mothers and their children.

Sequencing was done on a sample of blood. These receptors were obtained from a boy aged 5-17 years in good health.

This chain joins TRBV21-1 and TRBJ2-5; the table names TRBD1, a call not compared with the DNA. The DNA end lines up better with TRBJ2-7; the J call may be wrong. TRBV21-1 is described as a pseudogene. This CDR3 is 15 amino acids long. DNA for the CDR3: TGTGCCAGCAGCAACCCGGGGCAGGGGCACTACGAGCAGTACTTC. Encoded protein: CASSNPGQGHYEQYF.

The CDR3 nucleotides are TGTGCCAGCAGTCGACTAGCGTCGGCGGGAGGGCAGTACTTC. Its translation is CASSRLASAGGQYF. The chain uses TRBV12-3 or TRBV12-4 and TRBJ2-7; 8 positions agree with TRBD2. The CDR3 has 14 residues. Trimming removed 5 bases from V and 9 bases from J; junction bases left unmatched: 12.

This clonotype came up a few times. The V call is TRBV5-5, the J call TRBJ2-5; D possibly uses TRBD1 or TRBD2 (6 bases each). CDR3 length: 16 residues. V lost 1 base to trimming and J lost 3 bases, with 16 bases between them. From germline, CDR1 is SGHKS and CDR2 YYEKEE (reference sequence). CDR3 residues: CASSLYLGGREETQYF. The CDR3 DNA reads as TGTGCCAGCAGCTTGTACTTAGGGGGGCGCGAAGAGACCCAGTACTTC.

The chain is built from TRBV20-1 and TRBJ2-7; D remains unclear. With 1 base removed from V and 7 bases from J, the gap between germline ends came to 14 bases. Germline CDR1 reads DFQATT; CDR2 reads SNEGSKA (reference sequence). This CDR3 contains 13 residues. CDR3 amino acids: CSARAPLSREQYF. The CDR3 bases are TGCAGTGCTAGAGCCCCCCTTTCGAGGGAGCAGTACTTC.

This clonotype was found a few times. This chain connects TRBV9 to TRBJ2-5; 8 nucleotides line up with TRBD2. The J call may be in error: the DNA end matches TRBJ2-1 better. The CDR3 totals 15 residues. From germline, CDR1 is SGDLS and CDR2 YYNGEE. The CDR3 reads CASSFTGGPFNEQFF. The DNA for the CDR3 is TGTGCCAGCAGCTTTACGGGGGGGCCATTCAATGAGCAGTTCTTC.

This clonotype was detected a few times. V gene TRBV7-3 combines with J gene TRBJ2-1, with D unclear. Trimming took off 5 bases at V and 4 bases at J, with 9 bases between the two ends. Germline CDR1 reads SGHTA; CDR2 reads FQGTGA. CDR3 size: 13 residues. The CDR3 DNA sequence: TGTGCCAGCAGCATAGACTCGTACAATGAGCAGTTCTTC. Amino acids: CASSIDSYNEQFF.

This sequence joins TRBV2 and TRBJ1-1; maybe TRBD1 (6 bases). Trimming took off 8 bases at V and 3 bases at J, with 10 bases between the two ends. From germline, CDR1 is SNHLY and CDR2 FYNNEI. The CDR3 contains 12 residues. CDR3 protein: CASGQWDTEAFF. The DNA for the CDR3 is TGTGCCAGCGGACAGTGGGACACTGAAGCTTTCTTT.

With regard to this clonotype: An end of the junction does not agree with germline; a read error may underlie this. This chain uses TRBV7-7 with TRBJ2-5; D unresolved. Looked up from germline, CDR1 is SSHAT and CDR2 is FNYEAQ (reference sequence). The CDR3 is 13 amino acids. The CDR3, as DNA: TGTGCTAGCAGCTCCCGGGCATGGGAGACCCAGTACTTC. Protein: CASSSRAWETQYF.

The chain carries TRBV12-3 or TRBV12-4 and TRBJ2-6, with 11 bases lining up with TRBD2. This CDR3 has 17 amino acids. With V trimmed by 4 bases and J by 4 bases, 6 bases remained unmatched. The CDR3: CASSSRLAGPGANVLTF. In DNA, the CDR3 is TGTGCCAGCAGTTCCCGACTAGCGGGGCCCGGGGCCAACGTCCTGACTTTC.

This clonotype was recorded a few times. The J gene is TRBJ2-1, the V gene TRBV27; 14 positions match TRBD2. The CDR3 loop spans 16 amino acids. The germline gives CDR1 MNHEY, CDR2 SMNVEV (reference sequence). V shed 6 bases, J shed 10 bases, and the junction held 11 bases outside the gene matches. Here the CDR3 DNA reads TGTGCCAGCAGCCCCACCGGGACTAGCGGGAGAGGCGAGCAGTTCTTC. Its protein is CASSPTGTSGRGEQFF.

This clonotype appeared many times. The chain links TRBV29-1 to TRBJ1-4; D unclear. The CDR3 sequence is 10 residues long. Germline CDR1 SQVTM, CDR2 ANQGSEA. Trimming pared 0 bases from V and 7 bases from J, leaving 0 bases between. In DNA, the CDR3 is TGCAGCGTTGAAGATGAAAAACTGTTTTTT. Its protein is CSVEDEKLFF.

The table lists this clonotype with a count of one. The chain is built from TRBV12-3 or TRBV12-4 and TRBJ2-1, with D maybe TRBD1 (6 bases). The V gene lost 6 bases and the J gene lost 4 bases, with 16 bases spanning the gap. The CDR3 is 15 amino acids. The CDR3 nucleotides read TGTGCCAGCAGACTCCCAGGGGACATATACAATGAGCAGTTCTTC. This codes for CASRLPGDIYNEQFF.

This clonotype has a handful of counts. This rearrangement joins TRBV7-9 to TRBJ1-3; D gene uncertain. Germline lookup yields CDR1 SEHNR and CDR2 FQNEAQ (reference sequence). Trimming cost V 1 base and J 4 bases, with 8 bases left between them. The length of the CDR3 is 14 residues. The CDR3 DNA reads TGTGCCAGCAGCTTAGAACAGCTCGGAAACACCATATATTTT. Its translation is CASSLEQLGNTIYF.

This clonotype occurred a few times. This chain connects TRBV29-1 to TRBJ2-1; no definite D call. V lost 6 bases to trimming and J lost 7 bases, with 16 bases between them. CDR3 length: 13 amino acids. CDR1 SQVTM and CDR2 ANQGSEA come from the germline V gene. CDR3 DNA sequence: TGCAGCGTACGTCCTTTGATGGTGAATGAGCAGTTCTTC. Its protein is CSVRPLMVNEQFF.

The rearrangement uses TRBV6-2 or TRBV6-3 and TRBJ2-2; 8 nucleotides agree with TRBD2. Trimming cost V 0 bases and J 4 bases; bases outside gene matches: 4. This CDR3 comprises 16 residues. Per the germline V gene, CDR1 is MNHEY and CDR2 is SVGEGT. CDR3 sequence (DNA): TGTGCCAGCAGTTACTCGAGGCTAGCGGGCACCGGGGAGCTGTTTTTT. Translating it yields CASSYSRLAGTGELFF.

In DNA, the CDR3 is TGTGCCAGCAGTTTACCTAGCGGAAGGTACAATGAGCAGTTCTTC. Amino acid sequence: CASSLPSGRYNEQFF. The rearrangement uses TRBV12-3 or TRBV12-4 and TRBJ2-1; 7 bases align to TRBD2. The length of the CDR3 is 15 residues. V shed 2 bases, J shed 4 bases, and the junction held 5 bases outside the gene matches.

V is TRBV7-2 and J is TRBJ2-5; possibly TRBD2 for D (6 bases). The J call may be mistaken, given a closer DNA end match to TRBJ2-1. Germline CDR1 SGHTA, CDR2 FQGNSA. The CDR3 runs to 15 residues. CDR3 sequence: CASSFTGVNYNEQFF. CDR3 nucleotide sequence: TGTGCCAGCAGCTTTACGGGAGTGAACTACAATGAGCAGTTCTTC.

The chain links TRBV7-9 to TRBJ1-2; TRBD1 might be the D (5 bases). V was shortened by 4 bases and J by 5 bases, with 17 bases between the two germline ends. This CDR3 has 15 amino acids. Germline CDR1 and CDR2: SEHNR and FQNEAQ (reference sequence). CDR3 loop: CASSWDGRPQYGYTF. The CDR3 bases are TGTGCCAGCAGCTGGGACGGGCGCCCCCAATATGGCTACACCTTC. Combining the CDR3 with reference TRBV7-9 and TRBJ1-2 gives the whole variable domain DTGVSQNPRHKITKRGQNVTFRCDPISEHNRLYWYRQTLGQGPEFLTYFQNEAQLEKSRLLSDRFSAERPKGSFSTLEIQRTEQGDSAMYLCASSWDGRPQYGYTFGSGTRLTVV.

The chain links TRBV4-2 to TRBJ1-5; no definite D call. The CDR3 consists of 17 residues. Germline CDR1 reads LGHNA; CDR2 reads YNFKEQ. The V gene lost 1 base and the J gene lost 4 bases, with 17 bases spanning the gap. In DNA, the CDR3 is TGTGCCAGCAGCCAAGCGGTCGGAGGGATCATGAATCAGCCCCAGCATTTT. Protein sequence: CASSQAVGGIMNQPQHF.

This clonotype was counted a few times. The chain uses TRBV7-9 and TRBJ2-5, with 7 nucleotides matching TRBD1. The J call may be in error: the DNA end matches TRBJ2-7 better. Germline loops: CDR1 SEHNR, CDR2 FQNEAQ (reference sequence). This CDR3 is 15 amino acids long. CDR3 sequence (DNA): TGTGCCAGCAGCGTCGACCGGGACAGAGTCTACGAGCAGTACTTC. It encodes CASSVDRDRVYEQYF.

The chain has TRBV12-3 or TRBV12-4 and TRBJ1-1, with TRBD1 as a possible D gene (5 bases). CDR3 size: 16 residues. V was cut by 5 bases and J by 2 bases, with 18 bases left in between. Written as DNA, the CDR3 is TGTGCCAGCAGTGCCCGGTTGGGGGGTGGTAACACTGAAGCTTTCTTT. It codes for CASSARLGGGNTEAFF.